One sample yielded the 2 T cell receptor beta chains listed below, sequenced in a study of T cell repertoires in cytomegalovirus infection. TCRdb re-called the reads through MiXCR, storing one row per CDR3 protein. The sample holds approximately 260,000 distinct CDR3 sequences, approximately 15% seen once. The source material was CD8+ T cells from PBMCs. The receptors come from a human donor in good health (CMV status not recorded). Some clones in this sample may be carry-over from other donors' samples.

By proportion, this clonotype is medium-sized. The J gene is TRBJ2-6, the V gene TRBV11-2, with D perhaps TRBD1 (5 bases). Germline loops: CDR1 SGHAT, CDR2 FQNNGV. Trimming took off 5 bases at V and 0 bases at J, with 20 bases between the two ends. The CDR3 is 19 amino acids. In nucleotides, the CDR3 is TGTGCCAGCAGCACCGACCCACAGGAATCCACCTCTGGGGCCAACGTCCTGACTTTC. This translates into CASSTDPQESTSGANVLTF.

This chain uses TRBV28 with TRBJ2-3, with TRBD1 matching over 10 bases. V shed 6 bases, J shed 2 bases, and the junction held 23 bases outside the gene matches. CDR3 length equals 21 residues. Germline CDR1 is MDHEN and CDR2 is SYDVKM. Here the CDR3 DNA reads TGTGCCAGCAGACCCATTCGACAGGGGGCTCGGGCGACTTGGGACACAGATACGCAGTATTTT. It codes for CASRPIRQGARATWDTDTQYF.